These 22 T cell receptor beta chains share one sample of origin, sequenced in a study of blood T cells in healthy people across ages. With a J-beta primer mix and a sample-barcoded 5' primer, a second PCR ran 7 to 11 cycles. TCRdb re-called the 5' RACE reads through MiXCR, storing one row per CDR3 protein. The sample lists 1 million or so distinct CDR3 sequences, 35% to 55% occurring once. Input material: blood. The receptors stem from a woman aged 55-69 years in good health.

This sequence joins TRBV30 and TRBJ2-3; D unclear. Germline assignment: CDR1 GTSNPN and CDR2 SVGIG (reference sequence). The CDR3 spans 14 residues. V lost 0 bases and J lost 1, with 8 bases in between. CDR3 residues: CAWSVLRGTDTQYF. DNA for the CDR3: TGTGCCTGGAGTGTACTTCGAGGCACAGATACGCAGTATTTT.

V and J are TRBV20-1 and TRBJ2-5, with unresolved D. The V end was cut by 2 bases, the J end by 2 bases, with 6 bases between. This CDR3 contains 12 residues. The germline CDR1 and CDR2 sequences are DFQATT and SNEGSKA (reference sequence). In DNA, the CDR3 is TGCAGTGCTAGACTGGTACAAGAGACCCAGTACTTC. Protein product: CSARLVQETQYF.

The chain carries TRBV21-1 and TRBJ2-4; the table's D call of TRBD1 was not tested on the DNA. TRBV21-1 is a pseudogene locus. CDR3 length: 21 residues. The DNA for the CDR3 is TGTGCCAGCAGCAAAGTCTCGGGACAGGGGGACTCTGATATAGCCAAAAACATTCAGTACTTC. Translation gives CASSKVSGQGDSDIAKNIQYF.

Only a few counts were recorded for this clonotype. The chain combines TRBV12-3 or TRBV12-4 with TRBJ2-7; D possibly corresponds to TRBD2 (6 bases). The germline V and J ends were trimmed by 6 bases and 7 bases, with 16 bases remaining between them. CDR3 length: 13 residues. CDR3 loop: CASSGGLGKEQYF. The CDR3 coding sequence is TGTGCCAGCAGCGGGGGACTGGGGAAAGAGCAGTACTTC.

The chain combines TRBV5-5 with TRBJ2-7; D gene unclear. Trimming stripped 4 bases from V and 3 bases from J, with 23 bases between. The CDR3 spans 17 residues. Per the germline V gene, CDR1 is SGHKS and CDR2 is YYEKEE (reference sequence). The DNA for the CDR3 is TGTGCCAGCAGCCAAGGGCTCCGCGGTGCTGTATTCTACGAGCAGTACTTC. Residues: CASSQGLRGAVFYEQYF. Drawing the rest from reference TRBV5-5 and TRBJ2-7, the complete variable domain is DAGVTQSPTHLIKTRGQQVTLRCSPISGHKSVSWYQQVLGQGPQFIFQYYEKEERGRGNFPDRFSARQFPNYSSELNVNALLLGDSALYLCASSQGLRGAVFYEQYFGPGTRLTVT.

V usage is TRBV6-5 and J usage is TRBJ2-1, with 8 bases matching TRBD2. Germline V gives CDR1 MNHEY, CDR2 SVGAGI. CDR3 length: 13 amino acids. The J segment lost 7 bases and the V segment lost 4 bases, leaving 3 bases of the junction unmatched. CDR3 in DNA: TGTGCCAGCAGTTTACTAGCGGAGAATGAGCAGTTCTTC. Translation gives CASSLLAENEQFF.

DNA for the CDR3: TGTGCCAGCGGAGGACCGGGACAGGGGGTCTACGAGCAGTACTTC. This gives the protein CASGGPGQGVYEQYF. The chain employs TRBV2 and TRBJ2-7; 11 nucleotides line up with TRBD1. Germline CDR1 and CDR2: SNHLY and FYNNEI. The CDR3 contains 15 residues. Losses at the gene ends were 8 bases for V and 3 bases for J; bases not matched to a gene: 9. The variable domain in full, completed from reference TRBV2 and TRBJ2-7, reads EPEVTQTPSHQVTQMGQEVILRCVPISNHLYFYWYRQILGQKVEFLVSFYNNEISEKSEIFDDQFSVERPDGSNFTLKIRSTKLEDSAMYFCASGGPGQGVYEQYFGPGTRLTVT.

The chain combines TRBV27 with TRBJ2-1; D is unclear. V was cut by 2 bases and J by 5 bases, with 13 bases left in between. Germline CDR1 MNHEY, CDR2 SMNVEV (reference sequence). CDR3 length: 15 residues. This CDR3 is CASSLGWALNNEQFF. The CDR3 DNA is TGTGCCAGCAGTTTAGGGTGGGCCTTAAACAATGAGCAGTTCTTC.

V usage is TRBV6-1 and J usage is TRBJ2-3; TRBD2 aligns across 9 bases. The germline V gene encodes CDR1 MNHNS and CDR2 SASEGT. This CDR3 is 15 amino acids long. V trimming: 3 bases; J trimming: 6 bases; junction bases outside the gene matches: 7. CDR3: CASSDWAGGTDTQYF. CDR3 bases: TGTGCCAGCAGTGACTGGGCGGGAGGGACTGATACGCAGTATTTT.

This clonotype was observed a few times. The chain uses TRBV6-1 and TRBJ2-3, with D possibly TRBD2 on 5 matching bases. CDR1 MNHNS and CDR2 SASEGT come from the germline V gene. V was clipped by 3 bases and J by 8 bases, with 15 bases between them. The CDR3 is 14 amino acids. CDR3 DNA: TGTGCCAGCAGTGACCTATTATCCGGAGGTACGCAGTATTTT. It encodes CASSDLLSGGTQYF.

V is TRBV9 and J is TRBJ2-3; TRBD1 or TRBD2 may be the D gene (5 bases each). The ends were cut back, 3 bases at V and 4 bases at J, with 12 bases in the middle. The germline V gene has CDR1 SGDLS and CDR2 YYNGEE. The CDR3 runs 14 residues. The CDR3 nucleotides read TGTGCCAGCAGCGCCGAGGGGTTCGCAGATACGCAGTATTTT. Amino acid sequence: CASSAEGFADTQYF.

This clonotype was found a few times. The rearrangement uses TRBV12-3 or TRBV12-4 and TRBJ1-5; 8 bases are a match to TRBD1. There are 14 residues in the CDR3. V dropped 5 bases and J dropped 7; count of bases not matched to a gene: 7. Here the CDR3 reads CASSQGQGGQPQHF. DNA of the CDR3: TGTGCCAGCAGTCAAGGACAGGGAGGACAGCCCCAGCATTTT.

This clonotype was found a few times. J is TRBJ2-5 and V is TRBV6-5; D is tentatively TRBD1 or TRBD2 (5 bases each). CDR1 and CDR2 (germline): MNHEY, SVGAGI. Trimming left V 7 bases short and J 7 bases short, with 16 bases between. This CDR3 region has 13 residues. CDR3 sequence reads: CASTQGARGTQYF. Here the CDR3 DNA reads TGTGCCAGCACTCAGGGAGCACGGGGGACCCAGTACTTC.

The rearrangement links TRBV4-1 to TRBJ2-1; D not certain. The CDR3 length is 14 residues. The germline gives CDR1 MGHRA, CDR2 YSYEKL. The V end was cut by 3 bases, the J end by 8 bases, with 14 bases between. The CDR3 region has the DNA TGCGCCAGCAGCCAGCGGATCCTGGTCGATGAGCAGTTCTTC. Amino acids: CASSQRILVDEQFF.

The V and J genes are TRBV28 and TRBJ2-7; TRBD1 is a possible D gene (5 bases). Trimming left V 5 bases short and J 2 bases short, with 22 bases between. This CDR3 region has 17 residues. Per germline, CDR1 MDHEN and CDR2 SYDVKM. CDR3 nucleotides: TGTGCCAGCAGTCTCCGAGGTTGGCAGGGCTCAACCTACGAGCAGTACTTC. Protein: CASSLRGWQGSTYEQYF.

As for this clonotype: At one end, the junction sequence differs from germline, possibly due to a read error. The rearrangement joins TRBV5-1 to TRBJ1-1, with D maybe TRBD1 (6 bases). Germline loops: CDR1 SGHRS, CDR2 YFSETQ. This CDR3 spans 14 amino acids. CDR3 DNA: TGCGCCTGCAGCTTACAGGGCATGAACACTGAAGCTTTCTTT. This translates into CACSLQGMNTEAFF. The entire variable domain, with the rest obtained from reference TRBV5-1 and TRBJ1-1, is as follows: KAGVTQTPRYLIKTRGQQVTLSCSPISGHRSVSWYQQTPGQGLQFLFEYFSETQRNKGNFPGRFSGRQFSNSRSEMNVSTLELGDSALYLCACSLQGMNTEAFFGQGTRLTVV.

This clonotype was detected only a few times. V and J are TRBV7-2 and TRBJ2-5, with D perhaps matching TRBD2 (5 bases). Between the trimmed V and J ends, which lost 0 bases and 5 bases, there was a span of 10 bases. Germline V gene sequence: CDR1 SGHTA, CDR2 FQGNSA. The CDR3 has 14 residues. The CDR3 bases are TGTGCCAGCAGCTTAGCGGGAGATTGGGAGACCCAGTACTTC. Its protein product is CASSLAGDWETQYF. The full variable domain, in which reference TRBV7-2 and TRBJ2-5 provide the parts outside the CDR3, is GAGVSQSPSNKVTEKGKDVELRCDPISGHTALYWYRQSLGQGLEFLIYFQGNSAPDKSGLPSDRFSAERTGGSVSTLTIQRTQQEDSAVYLCASSLAGDWETQYFGPGTRLLVL.

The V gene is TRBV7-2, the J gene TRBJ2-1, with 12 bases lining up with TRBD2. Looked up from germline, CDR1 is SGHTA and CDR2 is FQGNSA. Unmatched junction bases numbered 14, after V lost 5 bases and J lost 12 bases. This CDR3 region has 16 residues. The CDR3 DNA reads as TGTGCCAGCAGCCCAGATCGACTAGCGGGAGTGGATGTGCAGTTCTTC. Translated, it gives CASSPDRLAGVDVQFF.

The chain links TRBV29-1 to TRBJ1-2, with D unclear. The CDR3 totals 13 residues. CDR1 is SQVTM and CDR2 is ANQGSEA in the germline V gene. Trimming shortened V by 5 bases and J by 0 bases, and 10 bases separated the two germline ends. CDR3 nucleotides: TGCAGCGTTCGCGAGGTAACTAACTATGGCTACACCTTC. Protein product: CSVREVTNYGYTF.

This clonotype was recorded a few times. CDR3 loop: CSASTAGRSGANVLTF. Written as DNA, the CDR3 is TGCAGTGCTTCCACAGCGGGCCGCTCTGGGGCCAACGTCCTGACTTTC. The chain is built from TRBV20-1 and TRBJ2-6; perhaps TRBD2 as D (6 bases). The V gene lost 5 bases and the J gene lost 0 bases, with 14 bases spanning the gap. The CDR3 spans 16 residues. Per germline, CDR1 DFQATT and CDR2 SNEGSKA (reference sequence).

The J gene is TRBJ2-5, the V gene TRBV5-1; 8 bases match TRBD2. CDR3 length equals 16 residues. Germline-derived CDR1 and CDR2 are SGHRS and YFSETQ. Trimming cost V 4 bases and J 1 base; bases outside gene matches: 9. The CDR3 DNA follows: TGCGCCAGCAGCAGGGGTCCAGCGGGAGCCCAAGAGACCCAGTACTTC. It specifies CASSRGPAGAQETQYF.

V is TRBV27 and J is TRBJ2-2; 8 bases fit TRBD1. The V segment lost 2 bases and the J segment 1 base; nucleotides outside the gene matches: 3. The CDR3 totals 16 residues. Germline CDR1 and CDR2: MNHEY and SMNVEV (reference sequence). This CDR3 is CASSLPTGENTGELFF. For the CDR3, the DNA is TGTGCCAGCAGTTTACCGACAGGGGAGAACACCGGGGAGCTGTTTTTT.